A selection of T cell receptor beta chains follows, all from one sample in a study of shared clonotypes between healthy human individuals. TCRdb's table, derived via immunoSEQ multiplex PCR, lists solely in-frame clones and lacks some. The table records millions of clones, 90% to 95% of them present only once. Material: naive CD4+ T cells sorted from blood. Every receptor here comes from a man younger than 35 in good health. The CDR3 runs from the conserved cysteine through the conserved F or W. The D gene is left open where the match is weak. The size field is filled for only some rows; it gives once, few, many or a size class.

v_call	d_call	j_call	clone_size	cdr3_aa	cdr3_nt
TRBV7-2	NA	TRBJ1-1	once	CASSLRTTGNTEAFF	TGTGCCAGCAGCCTGCGAACTACAGGGAACACTGAAGCTTTCTTT
TRBV5-1	NA	TRBJ2-7	NA	CASSLLQGYYEQYF	TGCGCCAGCAGCTTGTTGCAGGGTTACTACGAGCAGTACTTC
TRBV7-2	NA	TRBJ2-7	NA	CASSLGSYEQYF	TGTGCCAGCAGCCTCGGATCCTACGAGCAGTACTTC
TRBV2	TRBD1	TRBJ1-5	NA	CASSSTGERNQPQHF	TGTGCCAGCAGCTCGACAGGGGAAAGAAATCAGCCCCAGCATTTT
TRBV30	NA	TRBJ1-5	NA	CAWSSAGKAVSNQPQHF	TGTGCCTGGAGTTCGGCCGGGAAAGCAGTCAGCAATCAGCCCCAGCATTTT
TRBV29-1	NA	TRBJ2-5	NA	CSVEVRNQETQYF	TGCAGCGTTGAAGTCAGAAACCAAGAGACCCAGTACTTC
TRBV2	NA	TRBJ1-1	NA	CASIPEVANTEAFF	TGTGCCAGCATACCGGAAGTCGCGAACACTGAAGCTTTCTTT
TRBV10-2	TRBD2	TRBJ2-7	NA	CASSEGLAGGIYEQYF	TGCGCCAGCAGCGAGGGACTAGCGGGGGGGATCTACGAGCAGTACTTC
TRBV25-1	NA	TRBJ1-6	few	CASSRGGYSPLHF	TGTGCCAGCAGTCGAGGGGGGTATTCACCCCTCCACTTT
TRBV15	TRBD1	TRBJ2-7	NA	CATTGASQGKGPREQYF	TGTGCCACCACCGGGGCCTCACAGGGGAAGGGCCCGCGCGAGCAGTACTTC
TRBV28	NA	TRBJ2-5	NA	CASRSQETQYF	TGTGCCAGCAGGAGTCAAGAGACCCAGTACTTC
TRBV7-2	TRBD2	TRBJ2-7	NA	CASSKLAGGPYEQYF	TGTGCCAGCAGCAAACTAGCGGGAGGGCCCTACGAGCAGTACTTC
TRBV5-1	NA	TRBJ2-1	once	CASSPQPADGYNEQFF	TGCGCCAGCAGCCCGCAACCCGCGGATGGCTACAATGAGCAGTTCTTC
TRBV15	TRBD2	TRBJ2-3	NA	CATKEGAGLGTDTQYF	TGTGCCACAAAAGAGGGAGCGGGATTAGGCACAGATACGCAGTATTTT
TRBV27	TRBD1	TRBJ2-6	once	CASSLQTGAGANVLTF	TGTGCCAGCAGTTTACAGACAGGGGCTGGGGCCAACGTCCTGACTTTC
TRBV28	NA	TRBJ1-2	NA	CASSSKGNYGYTF	TGTGCCAGCAGTTCGAAGGGTAACTATGGCTACACCTTC
TRBV2	NA	TRBJ2-7	once	CASSLTRSSYEQYF	TGTGCCAGCAGTTTAACACGGAGCTCCTACGAGCAGTACTTC
TRBV6-1	NA	TRBJ1-6	NA	CASSHREGNSPLHF	TGTGCCAGCAGTCACAGGGAGGGTAATTCACCCCTCCACTTT
TRBV6-6	TRBD1	TRBJ2-7	NA	CASSYSPGQGDF	TGTGCCAGCAGTTACTCCCCGGGACAGGGAGACTTC
TRBV6-4	NA	TRBJ1-2	NA	CASSDSTGGYTF	TGTGCCAGCAGTGACTCAACAGGTGGCTACACCTTC
TRBV6-5	TRBD1	TRBJ2-7	NA	CASSYRDRGSYEQYF	TGTGCCAGCAGTTATAGGGACAGGGGATCCTACGAGCAGTACTTC
TRBV19	NA	TRBJ2-6	NA	CASSRPPSGANVLTF	TGTGCCAGTAGTAGACCCCCCTCTGGGGCCAACGTCCTGACTTTC
TRBV5-6	NA	TRBJ2-7	NA	CASSSDSYEQYF	TGTGCCAGCAGCTCCGACAGCTACGAGCAGTACTTC
TRBV10-3	NA	TRBJ2-7	NA	CAISETTPYEQYF	TGTGCCATCAGTGAAACTACCCCCTACGAGCAGTACTTC
TRBV9	NA	TRBJ2-3	NA	CASSVDPSAADTQYF	TGTGCCAGCAGCGTAGACCCTAGCGCCGCAGATACGCAGTATTTT
TRBV28	NA	TRBJ1-6	NA	CASSPGLGPRISSYNSPLHF	TGTGCCAGCAGTCCTGGGTTGGGGCCCAGAATTAGCTCCTATAATTCACCCCTCCACTTT
TRBV18	TRBD2	TRBJ2-5	NA	CASSPTLAGGETQYF	TGTGCCAGCTCACCAACACTAGCGGGGGGCGAGACCCAGTACTTC
TRBV14	NA	TRBJ2-1	NA	CASSQDRVGEFLKQFF	TGTGCCAGCAGCCAAGATCGTGTAGGGGAATTTCTCAAGCAGTTCTTC
TRBV6-6	NA	TRBJ1-3	NA	CASSLGVVGNTIYF	TGTGCCAGCAGCCTAGGGGTAGTTGGAAACACCATATATTTT
TRBV15	NA	TRBJ1-5	once	CATSSPSDQPQHF	TGTGCCACCAGCAGTCCGAGCGATCAGCCCCAGCATTTT
TRBV18	NA	TRBJ1-2	NA	CASSPNPRGDGNYGYTF	TGTGCCAGCTCACCAAACCCCAGGGGTGATGGTAACTATGGCTACACCTTC
TRBV6-5	NA	TRBJ1-6	NA	CASSYQLGNNSPLHF	TGTGCCAGCAGTTACCAGTTGGGGAATAATTCACCCCTCCACTTT
TRBV2	NA	TRBJ1-1	NA	CASSENGGYTEAFF	TGTGCCAGCAGTGAAAACGGAGGGTACACTGAAGCTTTCTTT
TRBV4-1	NA	TRBJ2-1	NA	CASSQAGEQFF	TGCGCCAGCAGCCAAGCTGGCGAGCAGTTCTTC
TRBV13	TRBD1	TRBJ1-6	NA	CASSADRGSSYNSPLHF	TGTGCCAGCAGCGCGGACAGGGGGAGCTCCTATAATTCACCCCTCCACTTT
TRBV4-3	NA	TRBJ1-1	NA	CASSQDSKNTEAFF	TGCGCCAGCAGCCAAGATAGCAAGAACACTGAAGCTTTCTTT
TRBV30	NA	TRBJ1-2	once	CAFTGVMITANYGYTF	TGTGCCTTCACTGGGGTTATGATTACAGCTAACTATGGCTACACCTTC
TRBV2	TRBD2	TRBJ2-3	NA	CASRSTSGGTDTQYF	TGTGCCAGCAGATCGACTAGCGGGGGCACAGATACGCAGTATTTT
TRBV30	NA	TRBJ1-2	NA	CAWSVLGGGYTF	TGTGCCTGGAGTGTACTCGGGGGGGGCTACACCTTC
TRBV5-4	NA	TRBJ2-5	NA	CASSQTGGETQYF	TGTGCCAGCAGCCAGACTGGGGGGGAGACCCAGTACTTC
TRBV6-1	NA	TRBJ1-5	NA	CASSVSAGGKNQPQHF	TGTGCCAGCAGTGTCTCGGCGGGGGGGAAAAATCAGCCCCAGCATTTT